Only a few counts were recorded for the clone carrying this T cell receptor beta chain. Its antigen is not known. The sample comes from a study of CD8 T cells in ankylosing spondylitis. Findings of the study overall: Blood from ankylosing spondylitis patients appeared to carry a characteristic roughly 8-variant TCR beta motif. The authors reported significant enrichment of disease-linked clones in matched ankylosing spondylitis synovial fluid.

Germline V gene data show CDR1 as LGHNA and CDR2 as YNFKEQ. The ends were cut back, 1 base at V and 2 bases at J, with 16 bases in the middle. The CDR3 has 17 residues. Quantitative 5'-RACE with molecular barcodes produced the TCR beta libraries. TCRdb passed the 5' RACE reads through MiXCR, listing each CDR3 protein once. The sample records 200,000 to 250,000 distinct CDR3 sequences, around 16% being singletons. The TCR originated in a male donor with ankylosing spondylitis. The material sequenced was blood, either unsorted or a sorted T cell fraction (not recorded which). This chain connects TRBV4-2 to TRBJ2-3; D gene ambiguous. The CDR3 spells CASSQGFTIGPTDTQYF. The CDR3 DNA sequence: TGTGCCAGCAGCCAAGGTTTTACCATAGGGCCCACAGATACGCAGTATTTT.